This T cell receptor (beta chain) was recorded in a study of blood T cell repertoires in COVID-19. Study-level information: Researchers got acute and convalescent COVID-19 samples from the United States, Italy and Spain. Sample material is recorded as cDNA or gDNA derived from T cells, B-cell-depleted T cells, or PBMCs.

The CDR3 is made up of 14 amino acids. Per germline, CDR1 MNHEY and CDR2 SVGAGI. J was trimmed by 8 bases and V by 2 bases; bases with no gene match: 6. The authors' processing: Amplification from reference gene primers served as the basis for estimated nucleated cell counts. Using immunoSEQ multiplex PCR, the repertoire was profiled, and TCRdb retains in-frame clones only, with some absent. The V and J calls and clone size were taken over from that table, and D and trimming were inferred from the DNA. The sample holds approximately 150,000 clones, 80% seen once. This TCR derives from a woman aged 45-59 years with acute or convalescent COVID-19. The sequenced material came from peripheral blood. This rearrangement joins TRBV6-5 to TRBJ2-1; 7 positions match TRBD1. The CDR3 DNA is TGTGCCAGCAGTTACAGGGGGCAGATGGATGAGCAGTTCTTC. Translated, it gives CASSYRGQMDEQFF.